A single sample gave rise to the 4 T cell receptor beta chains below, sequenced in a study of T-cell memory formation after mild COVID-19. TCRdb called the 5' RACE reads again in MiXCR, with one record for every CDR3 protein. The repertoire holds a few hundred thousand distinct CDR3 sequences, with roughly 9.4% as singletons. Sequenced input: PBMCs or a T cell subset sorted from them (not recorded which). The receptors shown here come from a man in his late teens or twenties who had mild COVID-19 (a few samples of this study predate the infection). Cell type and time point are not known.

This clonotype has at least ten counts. The CDR3 DNA reads TGCAGTGCTAGAGCATTGGGGGGTTTCGATGAGCAGTTCTTC. Its translation: CSARALGGFDEQFF. The chain is built from TRBV20-1 and TRBJ2-1; maybe TRBD2 (6 bases). Trimming removed 1 base at V and 8 bases at J, with 15 bases between. From germline, CDR1 is DFQATT and CDR2 SNEGSKA (reference sequence). The CDR3 has 14 residues.

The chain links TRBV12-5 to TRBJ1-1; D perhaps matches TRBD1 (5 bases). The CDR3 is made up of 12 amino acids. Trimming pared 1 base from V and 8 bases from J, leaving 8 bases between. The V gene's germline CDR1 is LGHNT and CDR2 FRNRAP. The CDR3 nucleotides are TGTGCTAGTGGTTTGGGTGCAGGGGAAGCTTTCTTT. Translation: CASGLGAGEAFF. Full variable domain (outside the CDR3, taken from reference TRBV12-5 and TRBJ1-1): DARVTQTPRHKVTEMGQEVTMRCQPILGHNTVFWYRQTMMQGLELLAYFRNRAPLDDSGMPKDRFSAEMPDATLATLKIQPSEPRDSAVYFCASGLGAGEAFFGQGTRLTVV.

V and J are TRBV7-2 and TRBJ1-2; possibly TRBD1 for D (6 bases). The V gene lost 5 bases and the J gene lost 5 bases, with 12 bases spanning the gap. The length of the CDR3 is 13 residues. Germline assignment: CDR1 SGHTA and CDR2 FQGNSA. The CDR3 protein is CASSVDSLYGYTF. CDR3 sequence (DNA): TGTGCCAGCAGCGTGGACAGCCTTTATGGCTACACCTTC.

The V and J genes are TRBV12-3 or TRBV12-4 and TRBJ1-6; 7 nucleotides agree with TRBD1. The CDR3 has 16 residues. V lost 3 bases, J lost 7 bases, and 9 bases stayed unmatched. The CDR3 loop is CASSLAGRGRNSPLHF. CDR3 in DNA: TGTGCCAGCAGTTTGGCGGGCAGGGGGAGAAATTCACCCCTCCACTTT.